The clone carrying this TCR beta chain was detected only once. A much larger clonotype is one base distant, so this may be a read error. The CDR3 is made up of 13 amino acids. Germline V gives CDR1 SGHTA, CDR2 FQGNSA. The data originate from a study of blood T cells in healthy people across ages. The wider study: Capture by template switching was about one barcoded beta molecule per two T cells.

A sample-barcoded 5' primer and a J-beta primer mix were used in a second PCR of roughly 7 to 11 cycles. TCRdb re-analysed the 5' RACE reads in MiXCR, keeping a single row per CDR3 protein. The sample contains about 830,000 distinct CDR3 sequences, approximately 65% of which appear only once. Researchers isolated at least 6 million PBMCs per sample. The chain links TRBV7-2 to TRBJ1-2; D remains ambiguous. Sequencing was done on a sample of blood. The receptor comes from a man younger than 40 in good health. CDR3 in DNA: TGTGTCAGCTCGGGTGCAGGAAGAGTTGGCTACACCTTC. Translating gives CVSSGAGRVGYTF.